A single sample gave rise to the 28 T cell receptor beta chains below, sequenced in a study of CD8 T cells in Susac syndrome. RNA totalling about 0.45 to 1 ug underwent reverse transcription with random hexamers. TCRdb recomputed calls from the immunoSEQ multiplex PCR reads with MiXCR, one row per CDR3 protein. Among about 100,000 distinct CDR3 sequences listed, 95% were seen once. Material: CD8+ T cells from PBMCs. Every receptor here comes from a human donor with Susac syndrome.

The chain joins TRBV2 to TRBJ1-5; 7 positions agree with TRBD1. This CDR3 contains 14 residues. J lost 1 base, V lost 10 bases, and 7 bases had no gene match. The germline gives CDR1 SNHLY, CDR2 FYNNEI. The CDR3 DNA is TGTGCCACGCGACAGGGAGAAAGCAATCAGCCCCAGCATTTT. As protein: CATRQGESNQPQHF.

The V call is TRBV9, the J call TRBJ2-7; TRBD1 matches 7 bases. The V gene end was trimmed by 5 bases and the J gene end by 0 bases; junction bases not matched to a gene: 5. CDR3 length equals 14 residues. Germline CDR1 is SGDLS and CDR2 is YYNGEE. CDR3 coding DNA: TGTGCCAGCAGTTCGGACAGGAGCTCCTACGAGCAGTACTTC. Its translation is CASSSDRSSYEQYF.

This clonotype appeared once. CDR3 sequence: CASSAVHEQYF. In nucleotides, the CDR3 is TGTGCCAGCAGCGCAGTCCACGAGCAGTACTTC. V gene TRBV7-9 combines with J gene TRBJ2-7; D not resolved. V was cut by 5 bases and J by 5 bases, with 7 bases left in between. There are 11 residues in the CDR3. Germline V lookup: CDR1 SEHNR, CDR2 FQNEAQ (reference sequence).

The chain employs TRBV27 and TRBJ1-2; tentatively, D is TRBD1 (5 bases). CDR3 size: 11 residues. Germline V gene lookup returns CDR1 MNHEY and CDR2 SMNVEV (reference sequence). V lost 7 bases, J lost 9 bases, and 12 bases lay in between. The CDR3 is CASTSMGRYTF. The DNA for the CDR3 is TGTGCCAGCACCTCTATGGGGCGCTACACCTTC.

This clonotype came up once. The chain joins TRBV9 to TRBJ2-7; the D gene is possibly TRBD2 (5 bases). This CDR3 has 14 amino acids. Germline V gives CDR1 SGDLS, CDR2 YYNGEE. Trimming took off 4 bases at V and 3 bases at J, with 14 bases between the two ends. CDR3 region: CASSRTGRGYEQYF. The CDR3 DNA sequence: TGTGCCAGCAGCCGTACGGGCCGGGGCTACGAGCAGTACTTC. Full variable domain (missing parts from reference TRBV9 and TRBJ2-7): DSGVTQTPKHLITATGQRVTLRCSPRSGDLSVYWYQQSLDQGLQFLIQYYNGEERAKGNILERFSAQQFPDLHSELNLSSLELGDSALYFCASSRTGRGYEQYFGPGTRLTVT.

J is TRBJ1-2 and V is TRBV27; D gene unclear. Germline values: CDR1 MNHEY, CDR2 SMNVEV (reference sequence). The CDR3 covers 14 residues. The ends were cut back, 6 bases at V and 4 bases at J, with 15 bases in the middle. CDR3 DNA sequence: TGTGCCAGCAGCCCGGACGGGCCCTCCTATGGCTACACCTTC. The encoded protein is CASSPDGPSYGYTF.

The chain recombines TRBV9 with TRBJ1-2; D gene unclear. This CDR3 spans 11 amino acids. The V and J ends lost 3 bases and 9 bases respectively, with 9 bases between them. CDR1 and CDR2 (germline): SGDLS, YYNGEE. The CDR3 sequence: CASSAAGSYTF. The CDR3 bases are TGTGCCAGCAGCGCTGCGGGTAGCTACACCTTC.

V gene TRBV29-1 combines with J gene TRBJ2-3; D is perhaps TRBD2 (7 bases). CDR1 and CDR2 from the germline V gene are SQVTM and ANQGSEA. With 8 bases removed from V and 0 bases from J, the gap between germline ends came to 12 bases. CDR3 length: 13 residues. The DNA of the CDR3 is TGCAGCTTACGGGGGGCCAGCACAGATACGCAGTATTTT. Its translation is CSLRGASTDTQYF.

The chain recombines TRBV2 with TRBJ2-7; no definite D call. The CDR3 sequence is 13 residues long. Germline V gives CDR1 SNHLY, CDR2 FYNNEI. Trimming took off 2 bases at V and 7 bases at J, with 12 bases between the two ends. The CDR3 coding sequence is TGTGCCAGCAGTGAATTAGAAGGAAGGGAGCAGTACTTC. Protein sequence: CASSELEGREQYF.

The chain employs TRBV9 and TRBJ2-3; D not certain. The CDR3 covers 14 residues. Germline loops: CDR1 SGDLS, CDR2 YYNGEE. Trimming shortened V by 3 bases and J by 0 bases, and 8 bases separated the two germline ends. CDR3 nucleotide sequence: TGTGCCAGCAGCGACAGCGTTAGCACAGATACGCAGTATTTT. It translates to CASSDSVSTDTQYF. Together with reference TRBV9 and TRBJ2-3, the CDR3 gives the full variable domain: DSGVTQTPKHLITATGQRVTLRCSPRSGDLSVYWYQQSLDQGLQFLIQYYNGEERAKGNILERFSAQQFPDLHSELNLSSLELGDSALYFCASSDSVSTDTQYFGPGTRLTVL.

This clonotype appeared once. This rearrangement joins TRBV5-6 to TRBJ2-5; D remains ambiguous. The V gene's germline CDR1 is SGHDT and CDR2 YYEEEE. The CDR3 extends over 14 amino acids. Deletions cut 0 bases from V and 2 bases from J, with 8 bases between. Written as DNA, the CDR3 is TGTGCCAGCAGCTTGGCGCCTCGTCAAGAGACCCAGTACTTC. Its protein is CASSLAPRQETQYF.

The J gene is TRBJ2-7, the V gene TRBV27; D not resolved. V dropped 2 bases and J dropped 1 base, with 9 bases sitting between them. CDR1 is MNHEY, CDR2 SMNVEV, per germline (reference sequence). The CDR3 length is 14 residues. The CDR3 DNA follows: TGTGCCAGCAGTTTAAAGGACCGATCCTACGAGCAGTACTTC. This gives the protein CASSLKDRSYEQYF.

This chain links TRBV29-1 with TRBJ2-5; 9 positions match TRBD1. The CDR3 loop spans 13 amino acids. CDR1 and CDR2 from the germline V gene are SQVTM and ANQGSEA. The ends lost 6 bases at V and 3 bases at J; junction bases unmatched: 5. CDR3 DNA sequence: TGCAGCGTGACCGGGACAGGGAAAGAGACCCAGTACTTC. Its translation is CSVTGTGKETQYF.

This chain connects TRBV6-5 to TRBJ1-3; perhaps TRBD1 as D (6 bases). CDR3 length equals 12 residues. Germline values: CDR1 MNHEY, CDR2 SVGAGI. CDR3 sequence reads: CATGTTGNTIYF. The DNA of the CDR3 is TGTGCGACAGGAACCACTGGAAACACCATATATTTT.

This clonotype was counted a single time. The chain couples TRBV7-9 to TRBJ1-2, with TRBD1 as a possible D gene (5 bases). CDR3 length equals 15 residues. V was pared by 7 bases and J by 3 bases, with 18 bases between. Per germline, CDR1 SEHNR and CDR2 FQNEAQ (reference sequence). CDR3 sequence (DNA): TGTGCCAGCACCCCAACAGGCGGGTCGGACTATGGCTACACCTTC. The encoded protein is CASTPTGGSDYGYTF.

The J gene is TRBJ2-7, the V gene TRBV5-1; possibly TRBD1 or TRBD2 for D (5 bases each). CDR1 and CDR2 from the germline V gene are SGHRS and YFSETQ. The ends were cut back, 7 bases at V and 0 bases at J, with 8 bases in the middle. The CDR3 has 12 amino acids. The CDR3, as DNA: TGCGCCAGCGGGACGAGCTCCTACGAGCAGTACTTC. Protein sequence: CASGTSSYEQYF.

This sequence joins TRBV3-1 and TRBJ2-5; D is unresolved. Germline-derived CDR1 and CDR2 are LGHDT and YNNKEL (reference sequence). V was clipped by 1 base and J by 5 bases, with 8 bases between them. The CDR3 length is 13 residues. Written as DNA, the CDR3 is TGTGCCAGCAGCCAAGGGACCATGGAGACCCAGTACTTC. This encodes CASSQGTMETQYF.

The chain combines TRBV27 with TRBJ2-1; D call uncertain. Germline CDR1 MNHEY, CDR2 SMNVEV (reference sequence). There are 15 residues in the CDR3. Trimming removed 1 base from V and 6 bases from J, with 13 bases in between. The CDR3 protein is CASSLLRDYGNEQFF. DNA for the CDR3: TGTGCCAGCAGTTTATTAAGGGATTACGGCAATGAGCAGTTCTTC.

The gene calls are TRBV29-1 and TRBJ2-2, with D perhaps matching TRBD1 (7 bases). This CDR3 has 14 residues. CDR1 is SQVTM and CDR2 is ANQGSEA in the germline V gene. Trimming left V 4 bases short and J 1 base short, with 10 bases between. The chain's CDR3 is CSVAGDRNTGELFF. The CDR3 coding sequence is TGCAGCGTTGCGGGGGACAGGAACACCGGGGAGCTGTTTTTT.

A single count supports this clonotype. This sequence joins TRBV29-1 and TRBJ2-2, with 9 bases identical to TRBD2. The CDR3 is 15 residues long. With V trimmed by 6 bases and J by 3 bases, 8 bases remained unmatched. Germline CDR1 reads SQVTM; CDR2 reads ANQGSEA. The CDR3 sequence: CSVGGIAGDTGELFF. The DNA for the CDR3 is TGCAGCGTCGGTGGAATAGCGGGGGACACCGGGGAGCTGTTTTTT.

V usage is TRBV4-1 and J usage is TRBJ1-5; possible D gene TRBD1, 5 bases. The CDR3 contains 14 residues. The germline V and J ends were trimmed by 5 bases and 1 base, with 9 bases remaining between them. Germline values: CDR1 MGHRA, CDR2 YSYEKL. As DNA, the CDR3 is TGCGCCAGCAGCGGAGGGGTGAGCAATCAGCCCCAGCATTTT. Protein product: CASSGGVSNQPQHF.

This chain links TRBV20-1 with TRBJ1-2; the match to TRBD1 covers 7 bases. Per the germline V gene, CDR1 is DFQATT and CDR2 is SNEGSKA (reference sequence). The CDR3 is 15 amino acids. With 2 bases clipped from V and 0 bases from J, the junction kept 6 bases outside the gene matches. CDR3 in DNA: TGCAGTGCTAGAAGACCACAGGGGTCTAACTATGGCTACACCTTC. Protein: CSARRPQGSNYGYTF.

The rearrangement uses TRBV6-6 and TRBJ1-2, with 7 bases that match TRBD1. Germline loops: CDR1 MNHNY, CDR2 SVGAGI (reference sequence). This CDR3 is built from 13 residues. Unmatched junction bases numbered 5, after V lost 10 bases and J lost 0 bases. The CDR3 here is CATIGQANYGYTF. The DNA of the CDR3 is TGTGCCACCATTGGACAGGCTAACTATGGCTACACCTTC.

The chain has TRBV2 and TRBJ2-7; either TRBD1 or TRBD2 may supply D (5 bases each). The CDR3 has 13 amino acids. Germline CDR1 and CDR2: SNHLY and FYNNEI. With 6 bases removed from V and 0 bases from J, the gap between germline ends came to 9 bases. As DNA, the CDR3 is TGTGCCAGCAGGGGGGACGTCTCCTACGAGCAGTACTTC. As protein: CASRGDVSYEQYF.

The chain joins TRBV9 to TRBJ1-1; 7 nucleotides align to TRBD1. V lost 6 bases and J lost 3; bases outside the gene matches: 5. The CDR3 runs 13 residues. The germline V gene encodes CDR1 SGDLS and CDR2 YYNGEE. CDR3 sequence: CASTSGGDTEAFF. DNA for the CDR3: TGTGCCAGCACGTCAGGGGGGGACACTGAAGCTTTCTTT.

CDR3 protein: CASSFASGAYEQYF. CDR3 DNA sequence: TGTGCCAGCAGTTTCGCTTCAGGGGCCTACGAGCAGTACTTC. V and J are TRBV12-3 or TRBV12-4 and TRBJ2-7, with D possibly being TRBD1 (6 bases). The CDR3 length is 14 residues. Trimming removed 3 bases from V and 2 bases from J, with 11 bases in between.

The chain employs TRBV24-1 and TRBJ2-7; 7 bases align to TRBD1. Germline V gene data show CDR1 as KGHDR and CDR2 as SFDVKD. The CDR3 has 17 amino acids. Unmatched junction bases numbered 8, after V lost 1 base and J lost 0 bases. The CDR3 sequence: CATSDFATQGSSYEQYF. DNA for the CDR3: TGTGCCACCAGTGATTTTGCGACACAGGGGAGCTCCTACGAGCAGTACTTC.

The chain is built from TRBV5-6 and TRBJ2-5; 10 bases map to TRBD2. The CDR3 length is 14 residues. J was trimmed by 8 bases and V by 1 base; bases with no gene match: 5. CDR1 is SGHDT, CDR2 YYEEEE, per germline. The CDR3: CASSLLAGEGTQYF. For the CDR3, the DNA is TGTGCCAGCAGCTTGCTAGCGGGAGAGGGCACCCAGTACTTC.